Below, one T cell receptor beta chain is given with its context. Its antigen remains unknown. The germline V and J ends were trimmed by 3 bases and 7 bases, with 10 bases remaining between them. This CDR3 is built from 13 residues. The germline gives CDR1 LNHNV, CDR2 YYDKDF (reference sequence). This entry belongs to a study of identical twins. Study findings and constraints: The study found excess low generation probability among twin-shared out-of-frame alpha sequences. Within cord blood, abundant beta clonotypes carried fewer insertions, but memory repertoires showed no such trend. Invariant populations such as MAIT and iNKT cells could partly muddle zero-insertion analyses.

With no exceptions, donors were healthy Caucasians. TCRdb analysed the 5' RACE reads with MiXCR anew, one entry per CDR3 protein. The sample yields 1,800,000 or so distinct CDR3 sequences, under 35% seen once. This TCR derives from a newborn girl in good health. The gene calls are TRBV15 and TRBJ1-5, with unresolved D. Sequenced material: cord blood. CDR3 in DNA: TGTGCCACCAGCAGCGATATGGGGCAGCCCCAGCATTTT. It codes for CATSSDMGQPQHF.